The rows below give T cell receptor beta chains drawn from one sample of a study of beta chain features in type 1 diabetes. TCRdb's table, derived via immunoSEQ multiplex PCR, lists solely in-frame clones and lacks some. Among fewer than 400,000 clones listed, approximately 9.9% were seen once. The sample comprised central memory CD4+ T cells from blood. The receptors were gathered from a man aged 25-45 years with type 1 diabetes. Each CDR3 is given with its conserved first and last residue. The order of the fields is J gene, V gene, D gene, clone size, CDR3 DNA, CDR3 protein. The D gene is left open where the match is weak. Clone size is not always given. Where it is, it says once, few, many or a class for expanded clones.

J gene: TRBJ2-1
V gene: TRBV19
D gene: TRBD2
clone size: few
CDR3 DNA: TGTGCCAGTAGTACTAGCGGGGGGGCCGGGAATGAGCAGTTCTTC
CDR3 protein: CASSTSGGAGNEQFF

J gene: TRBJ1-1
V gene: TRBV10-1
D gene: -
clone size: -
CDR3 DNA: TGCGCCAGCAGTGGACAGTCCACTGAAGCTTTCTTT
CDR3 protein: CASSGQSTEAFF

J gene: TRBJ1-3
V gene: TRBV30
D gene: -
clone size: -
CDR3 DNA: TGTGCCTGGAAAGGATCAGGAAACACCATATATTTT
CDR3 protein: CAWKGSGNTIYF

J gene: TRBJ2-5
V gene: TRBV27
D gene: -
clone size: -
CDR3 DNA: TGTGCCAGCAGTCCTATGGACATTCAAGAGACCCAGTACTTC
CDR3 protein: CASSPMDIQETQYF

J gene: TRBJ1-1
V gene: TRBV28
D gene: -
clone size: -
CDR3 DNA: TGTGCCAGCAAGGTTGGGGCATTGAACACTGAAGCTTTCTTT
CDR3 protein: CASKVGALNTEAFF

J gene: TRBJ2-5
V gene: TRBV7-2
D gene: TRBD2
clone size: few
CDR3 DNA: TGTGCCAGCAGCCAGAGGGTAGCGGGGGGCGGGGAGACCCAGTACTTC
CDR3 protein: CASSQRVAGGGETQYF

J gene: TRBJ2-2
V gene: TRBV27
D gene: -
clone size: few
CDR3 DNA: TGTGCCAGCAGTTTATTTGGGGGTTGGGGAGGCGGGGAGCTGTTTTTT
CDR3 protein: CASSLFGGWGGGELFF

J gene: TRBJ2-1
V gene: TRBV25-1
D gene: TRBD2
clone size: few
CDR3 DNA: TGTGCCAGCACCTCGGGACTAGCGGGGCAATCCTACAATGAGCAGTTCTTC
CDR3 protein: CASTSGLAGQSYNEQFF

J gene: TRBJ1-5
V gene: TRBV9
D gene: -
clone size: few
CDR3 DNA: TGTGCCAGCAGCGGGACGGACAGCGTTGGGCCCCAGCATTTT
CDR3 protein: CASSGTDSVGPQHF

J gene: TRBJ2-7
V gene: TRBV7-2
D gene: -
clone size: -
CDR3 DNA: TGTGCCAGCAGCTCCCGGCTGGGTTACGAGCAGTACTTC
CDR3 protein: CASSSRLGYEQYF

J gene: TRBJ2-1
V gene: TRBV7-2
D gene: -
clone size: -
CDR3 DNA: TGTGCCAGCAGCTTAGCTCCAGGAGACAATGAGCAGTTCTTC
CDR3 protein: CASSLAPGDNEQFF

J gene: TRBJ1-1
V gene: TRBV30
D gene: -
clone size: few
CDR3 DNA: TGTGCCTGTATCGGACAGATGAACACTGAAGCTTTCTTT
CDR3 protein: CACIGQMNTEAFF

J gene: TRBJ2-6
V gene: TRBV29-1
D gene: TRBD1
clone size: few
CDR3 DNA: TGCAGCGTGAGAGACAGGGGGGCTGGGGCCAACGTCCTGACTTTC
CDR3 protein: CSVRDRGAGANVLTF

J gene: TRBJ1-4
V gene: TRBV11-2
D gene: TRBD1
clone size: few
CDR3 DNA: TGTGCCAGCAGCTTTGACAGGGCGGATGAAAAACTGTTTTTT
CDR3 protein: CASSFDRADEKLFF

J gene: TRBJ2-1
V gene: TRBV2
D gene: TRBD2
clone size: few
CDR3 DNA: TGTGCCAGCAGTGAAAATTCGGCTAGCGGATACAATGAGCAGTTCTTC
CDR3 protein: CASSENSASGYNEQFF

J gene: TRBJ2-5
V gene: TRBV27
D gene: TRBD2
clone size: -
CDR3 DNA: TGTGCCAGCAGGACGACTAGCGGGGGCGGAGAGACCCAGTACTTC
CDR3 protein: CASRTTSGGGETQYF

J gene: TRBJ2-3
V gene: TRBV30
D gene: -
clone size: -
CDR3 DNA: TGTGCCTGGAGCACGGCCCCAGATAGCACAGATACGCAGTATTTT
CDR3 protein: CAWSTAPDSTDTQYF

J gene: TRBJ2-2
V gene: TRBV4-3
D gene: -
clone size: many
CDR3 DNA: TGCGCCAGCAGCCAAGAACCCGCATCCGACAGCTACACCGGGGAGCTGTTTTTT
CDR3 protein: CASSQEPASDSYTGELFF

J gene: TRBJ2-5
V gene: TRBV7-2
D gene: TRBD2
clone size: few
CDR3 DNA: TGTGCCAGCAGCTTGGGACTAGCGGGGTGGCAAGAGACCCAGTACTTC
CDR3 protein: CASSLGLAGWQETQYF

J gene: TRBJ2-7
V gene: TRBV5-1
D gene: -
clone size: -
CDR3 DNA: TGCGCCAGCAGCTTGGGGGACGGGGGCCACGAGCAGTACTTC
CDR3 protein: CASSLGDGGHEQYF

J gene: TRBJ2-3
V gene: TRBV5-6
D gene: -
clone size: -
CDR3 DNA: TGTGCCAGCAGCTGGACCGCCCAGTTAGATACGCAGTATTTT
CDR3 protein: CASSWTAQLDTQYF

J gene: TRBJ2-5
V gene: TRBV5-1
D gene: -
clone size: few
CDR3 DNA: TGCGCCAGCAGCCGGGAGTATCAAGAGACCCAGTACTTC
CDR3 protein: CASSREYQETQYF

J gene: TRBJ1-3
V gene: TRBV18
D gene: -
clone size: few
CDR3 DNA: TGTGCCAGCTCACCACCGGCAGGAAACACCATATATTTT
CDR3 protein: CASSPPAGNTIYF

J gene: TRBJ2-5
V gene: TRBV7-9
D gene: TRBD2
clone size: few
CDR3 DNA: TGTGCCAGCAGCGCCCGGACTAGCGGAGAGACCCAGTACTTC
CDR3 protein: CASSARTSGETQYF

J gene: TRBJ1-2
V gene: TRBV29-1
D gene: TRBD1
clone size: -
CDR3 DNA: TGCAGCGTTGAGGGGGACAGGAGGGGTGGCTACACCTTC
CDR3 protein: CSVEGDRRGGYTF

J gene: TRBJ2-5
V gene: TRBV20-1
D gene: -
clone size: -
CDR3 DNA: TGCAGTGCTACCCTGAGCGGGACCCAGTACTTC
CDR3 protein: CSATLSGTQYF

J gene: TRBJ2-5
V gene: TRBV19
D gene: -
clone size: many
CDR3 DNA: TGTGCCATTCCCTGGACCCCGAAGGGAGAGACCCAGTACTTC
CDR3 protein: CAIPWTPKGETQYF

J gene: TRBJ2-7
V gene: TRBV19
D gene: TRBD2
clone size: -
CDR3 DNA: TGTGCCAGTACGACTAGCGGGGGGCCTACCTACGAGCAGTACTTC
CDR3 protein: CASTTSGGPTYEQYF

J gene: TRBJ2-1
V gene: TRBV5-1
D gene: TRBD2
clone size: few
CDR3 DNA: TGCGCCAGCAGCTCGGGACTAGCGGGGGGAAATGAGCAGTTCTTC
CDR3 protein: CASSSGLAGGNEQFF

J gene: TRBJ2-5
V gene: TRBV7-2
D gene: -
clone size: few
CDR3 DNA: TGTGCCAGCAGCTTAGGGGGGGCTAACCAAGAGACCCAGTACTTC
CDR3 protein: CASSLGGANQETQYF

J gene: TRBJ1-4
V gene: TRBV18
D gene: -
clone size: few
CDR3 DNA: TGTGCCAGCTCGCCGGGACAAATGTTCGGTGAAAAACTGTTTTTT
CDR3 protein: CASSPGQMFGEKLFF

J gene: TRBJ1-2
V gene: TRBV2
D gene: -
clone size: -
CDR3 DNA: TGTGCCAGCAGTGAAGGGGTAGGGGGAGGCTATGGCTACACCTTC
CDR3 protein: CASSEGVGGGYGYTF

J gene: TRBJ2-5
V gene: TRBV5-1
D gene: -
clone size: -
CDR3 DNA: TGCGCCAGCAGCTTCCAGACAGTGGAGACCCAGTACTTC
CDR3 protein: CASSFQTVETQYF

J gene: TRBJ2-5
V gene: TRBV5-6
D gene: -
clone size: -
CDR3 DNA: TGTGCCAGCAGCCACCTGGGAGGGGACAAAGAGACCCAGTACTTC
CDR3 protein: CASSHLGGDKETQYF

J gene: TRBJ2-1
V gene: TRBV7-2
D gene: TRBD2
clone size: -
CDR3 DNA: TGTGCCAGCAGCTTAGCAGGCGTAGCGGGGGGGTCCCCCTACAATGAGCAGTTCTTC
CDR3 protein: CASSLAGVAGGSPYNEQFF

J gene: TRBJ2-2
V gene: TRBV7-9
D gene: TRBD2
clone size: -
CDR3 DNA: TGTGCCAGCAGACTAGCGTCAAACACCGGGGAGCTGTTTTTT
CDR3 protein: CASRLASNTGELFF

J gene: TRBJ2-7
V gene: TRBV7-2
D gene: -
clone size: -
CDR3 DNA: TGTGCCAGCAGCTCACGACAGTTAGGCTCCGAGCAGTACTTC
CDR3 protein: CASSSRQLGSEQYF

J gene: TRBJ1-4
V gene: TRBV4-3
D gene: -
clone size: many
CDR3 DNA: TGCGCCAGCAGCCCCAGTGTAGGGGGTAATGAAAAACTGTTTTTT
CDR3 protein: CASSPSVGGNEKLFF

J gene: TRBJ2-7
V gene: TRBV7-2
D gene: -
clone size: -
CDR3 DNA: TGTGCCAGCACCCCCGGCCTGAACTACGAGCAGTACTTC
CDR3 protein: CASTPGLNYEQYF

J gene: TRBJ2-7
V gene: TRBV27
D gene: TRBD1
clone size: few
CDR3 DNA: TGTGCCAGCAGTTTATACCCCCCGCTCTACAGGGGACGCTACGAGCAGTACTTC
CDR3 protein: CASSLYPPLYRGRYEQYF

J gene: TRBJ1-4
V gene: TRBV28
D gene: -
clone size: -
CDR3 DNA: TGTGCCAGCAGTTTAATCATCGGGGCGACTAATGAAAAACTGTTTTTT
CDR3 protein: CASSLIIGATNEKLFF

J gene: TRBJ2-7
V gene: TRBV7-9
D gene: -
clone size: -
CDR3 DNA: TGTGCCAGCAGTTCCGTAGACTACGAGCAGTACTTC
CDR3 protein: CASSSVDYEQYF

J gene: TRBJ2-1
V gene: TRBV30
D gene: -
clone size: -
CDR3 DNA: TGTGCCTGGAGTGTTGTAGCGGCGTACAATGAGCAGTTCTTC
CDR3 protein: CAWSVVAAYNEQFF

J gene: TRBJ1-2
V gene: TRBV5-8
D gene: TRBD1
clone size: -
CDR3 DNA: TGTGCCAGCAGCTCCACCGGGACAGGGATCGGTGGCTACACCTTC
CDR3 protein: CASSSTGTGIGGYTF

J gene: TRBJ1-1
V gene: TRBV19
D gene: -
clone size: -
CDR3 DNA: TGTGCCAGTAGTATAGGAGTGGAAGCTTTCTTT
CDR3 protein: CASSIGVEAFF

J gene: TRBJ2-5
V gene: TRBV27
D gene: TRBD1
clone size: few
CDR3 DNA: TGTGCCAGCAGTTTACGACAGGGCGCCAAAAGAGAGACCCAGTACTTC
CDR3 protein: CASSLRQGAKRETQYF

J gene: TRBJ2-1
V gene: TRBV7-7
D gene: -
clone size: -
CDR3 DNA: TGTGCCAGCAGCTTAGCCCCGGGGGGCGGTGAGCAGTTCTTC
CDR3 protein: CASSLAPGGGEQFF

J gene: TRBJ1-1
V gene: TRBV7-2
D gene: TRBD1
clone size: -
CDR3 DNA: TGTGCCAGCAGCCGACAGGGGACGAACACTGAAGCTTTCTTT
CDR3 protein: CASSRQGTNTEAFF

J gene: TRBJ2-7
V gene: TRBV7-2
D gene: TRBD1
clone size: -
CDR3 DNA: TGTGCCAGCAGCTTAGAAAGGGGGCCCTCCTACGAGCAGTACTTC
CDR3 protein: CASSLERGPSYEQYF

J gene: TRBJ2-5
V gene: TRBV7-9
D gene: TRBD1
clone size: -
CDR3 DNA: TGTGCCAGCAGCTTAGCGCTGGGGGGACAGGAACCTCAAGAGACCCAGTACTTC
CDR3 protein: CASSLALGGQEPQETQYF

J gene: TRBJ2-1
V gene: TRBV5-4
D gene: -
clone size: -
CDR3 DNA: TGTGCCAGCAGCTTGAGACTTGCAAGGAGTGAGCAGTTCTTC
CDR3 protein: CASSLRLARSEQFF